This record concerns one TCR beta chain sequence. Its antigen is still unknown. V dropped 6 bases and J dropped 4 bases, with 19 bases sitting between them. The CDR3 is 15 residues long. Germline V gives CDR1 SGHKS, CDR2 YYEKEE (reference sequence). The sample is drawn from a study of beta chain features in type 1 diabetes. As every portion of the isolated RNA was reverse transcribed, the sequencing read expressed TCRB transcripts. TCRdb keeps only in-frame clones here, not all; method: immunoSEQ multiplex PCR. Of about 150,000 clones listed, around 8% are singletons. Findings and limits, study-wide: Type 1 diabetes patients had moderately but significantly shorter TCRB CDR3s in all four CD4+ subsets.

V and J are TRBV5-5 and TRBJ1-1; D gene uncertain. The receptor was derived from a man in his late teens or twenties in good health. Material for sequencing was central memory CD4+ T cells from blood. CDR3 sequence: CASTTTFLPGTEAFF. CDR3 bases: TGTGCCAGCACCACAACTTTTCTGCCGGGCACTGAAGCTTTCTTT. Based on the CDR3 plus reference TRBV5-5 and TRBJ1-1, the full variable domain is DAGVTQSPTHLIKTRGQQVTLRCSPISGHKSVSWYQQVLGQGPQFIFQYYEKEERGRGNFPDRFSARQFPNYSSELNVNALLLGDSALYLCASTTTFLPGTEAFFGQGTRLTVV.